One sample yielded the 8 T cell receptor beta chains listed below, sequenced in a study of identical twins. Each CDR3 protein is one row after TCRdb ran MiXCR on the 5' RACE reads. Seen here are 410,000 or so distinct CDR3 sequences, roughly 20% observed once, and the top ten hold roughly 12%. The sample was naive T cells sorted from blood. These TCRs come from a man aged 50-59 years in good health.

J is TRBJ2-5 and V is TRBV12-3 or TRBV12-4; a weak D match, TRBD1 (6 bases). V was pared by 8 bases and J by 3 bases, with 10 bases between. This CDR3 spans 12 amino acids. The chain's CDR3 is CASGTGKETQYF. Written as DNA, the CDR3 is TGTGCCAGCGGAACAGGGAAAGAGACCCAGTACTTC.

Note on this clonotype: With a much larger clone just one base away, this may be a read error. The rearrangement uses TRBV20-1 and TRBJ2-7; TRBD2 agrees at 8 bases. The V gene end was trimmed by 0 bases and the J gene end by 4 bases; junction bases not matched to a gene: 8. The CDR3 has 15 amino acids. Germline V gene data show CDR1 as DFQATT and CDR2 as SNEGSKA (reference sequence). CDR3 loop: CSARDPTGGLYEQYF. Here the CDR3 DNA reads TGCAGTGCTAGAGATCCAACGGGAGGGCTGTACGAGCAGTACTTC.

This rearrangement joins TRBV7-9 to TRBJ2-5; D not certain. CDR3 length equals 13 residues. Germline V lookup: CDR1 SEHNR, CDR2 FQNEAQ (reference sequence). V lost 0 bases and J 5 bases, leaving 7 bases between the germline ends. DNA of the CDR3: TGTGCCAGCAGCTTAGCCCTATGGGAGACCCAGTACTTC. It specifies CASSLALWETQYF.

This chain joins TRBV20-1 and TRBJ2-1, with 10 bases lining up with TRBD2. Germline V lookup: CDR1 DFQATT, CDR2 SNEGSKA (reference sequence). J lost 6 bases, V lost 5 bases, and 10 bases had no gene match. The CDR3 loop spans 15 amino acids. The DNA for the CDR3 is TGCAGTGCTGGATCTACTAGCGGGATGGGCAATGAGCAGTTCTTC. As protein: CSAGSTSGMGNEQFF.

This clonotype was seen only a few times. The rearrangement uses TRBV29-1 and TRBJ2-7; 8 bases align to TRBD2. V was clipped by 4 bases and J by 0 bases; unmatched bases: 2. The CDR3 has 13 residues. Germline loops: CDR1 SQVTM, CDR2 ANQGSEA. The DNA of the CDR3 is TGCAGCGTTGGAGCGGGGGCCTCCTACGAGCAGTACTTC. Amino acids: CSVGAGASYEQYF.

V is TRBV5-6 and J is TRBJ2-7, with no clear D. CDR1 and CDR2 from the germline V gene are SGHDT and YYEEEE. The CDR3 spans 16 residues. V gave up 4 bases and J gave up 0 bases, with 17 bases separating them. CDR3 in DNA: TGTGCCAGCAGCCTAAGCGCAGGATCGAGCTCCTACGAGCAGTACTTC. Protein: CASSLSAGSSSYEQYF. Using reference TRBV5-6 and TRBJ2-7 for the parts outside the CDR3, the full variable domain is DAGVTQSPTHLIKTRGQQVTLRCSPKSGHDTVSWYQQALGQGPQFIFQYYEEEERQRGNFPDRFSGHQFPNYSSELNVNALLLGDSALYLCASSLSAGSSSYEQYFGPGTRLTVT.

The rearrangement joins TRBV12-3 or TRBV12-4 to TRBJ1-2; TRBD1 matches at 7 bases. This CDR3 spans 17 amino acids. J gave up 10 bases and V 6 bases, and 23 bases lay outside the gene matches. This chain's CDR3 is CASSGGGQVAPYGDYTF. The CDR3 DNA reads as TGTGCCAGCAGCGGGGGAGGACAGGTAGCCCCTTATGGTGACTACACCTTC.

The J gene is TRBJ2-1, the V gene TRBV6-6, with D hard to call. In germline, CDR1 is MNHNY, CDR2 SVGAGI (reference sequence). V was shortened by 8 bases and J by 5 bases, with 4 bases between the two germline ends. This CDR3 comprises 10 residues. The CDR3 reads CASGDNEQFF. CDR3 bases: TGTGCCAGCGGAGACAATGAGCAGTTCTTC.